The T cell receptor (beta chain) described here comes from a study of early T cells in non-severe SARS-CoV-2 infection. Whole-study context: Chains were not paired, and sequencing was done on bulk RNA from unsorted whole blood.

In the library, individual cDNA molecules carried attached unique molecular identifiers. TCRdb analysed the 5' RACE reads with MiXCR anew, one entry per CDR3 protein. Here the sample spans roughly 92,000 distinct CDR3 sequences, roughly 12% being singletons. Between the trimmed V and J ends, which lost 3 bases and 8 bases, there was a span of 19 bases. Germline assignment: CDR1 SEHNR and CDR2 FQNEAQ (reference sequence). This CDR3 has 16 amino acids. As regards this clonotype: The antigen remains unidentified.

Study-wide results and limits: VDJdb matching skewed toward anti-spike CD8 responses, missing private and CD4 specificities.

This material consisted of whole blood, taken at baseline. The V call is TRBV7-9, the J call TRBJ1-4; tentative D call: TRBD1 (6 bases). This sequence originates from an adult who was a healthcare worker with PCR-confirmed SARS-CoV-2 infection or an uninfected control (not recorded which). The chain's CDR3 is CASSLKGIRGSEKLFF. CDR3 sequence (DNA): TGTGCCAGCAGCTTGAAAGGGATCAGGGGATCCGAAAAACTGTTTTTT.